This record looks at one T cell receptor beta chain sequence and its context. There are 15 residues in the CDR3. V shed 6 bases and J 2 bases; nucleotides not matched to a gene: 6. CDR1 and CDR2 (germline): LNHDA, SQIVND (reference sequence). These data come from a study of technical replicates of blood from a few donors. Assay used: immunoSEQ multiplex PCR; TCRdb lists only in-frame clones, some missing. The sample gives about 50,000 clones, about 96% of which show up once; 0.35% to 0.5% is in the top ten. This chain connects TRBV19 to TRBJ1-5, with TRBD1 identical over 8 bases. Sequencing was performed on T cells isolated from PBMCs. The TCR was taken from a human donor in good health. The CDR3 sequence: CASRDRANGNQPQHF. Written as DNA, the CDR3 is TGTGCCAGTAGGGACAGGGCAAACGGCAATCAGCCCCAGCATTTT.